Each of the 9 T cell receptor beta chains below was sequenced from the same sample in a study of blood T cell repertoires in COVID-19. The assay was immunoSEQ multiplex PCR, and TCRdb's table has in-frame clones only and misses some. Of 250,000 to 350,000 clones listed, around 88% are singletons. Material for sequencing was peripheral blood. All receptors derive from a woman in her sixties or seventies with COVID-19, enrolled during active disease.

V is TRBV9 and J is TRBJ2-7; possible D gene TRBD2, 5 bases. The CDR3 has 15 amino acids. V was shortened by 1 base and J by 5 bases, with 16 bases between the two germline ends. The germline CDR1 and CDR2 sequences are SGDLS and YYNGEE. The CDR3 DNA sequence: TGTGCCAGCAGCGTATCTGGCGGGTATGGGGACGAGCAGTACTTC. Translation gives CASSVSGGYGDEQYF.

V and J are TRBV12-3 or TRBV12-4 and TRBJ2-7; a possible D gene is TRBD1 (6 bases). V gave up 5 bases and J gave up 4 bases, with 12 bases separating them. This CDR3 region has 13 residues. The DNA of the CDR3 is TGTGCCAGCAGTCCACGGACAGTATACGAGCAGTACTTC. Translated: CASSPRTVYEQYF.

This clone is deemed medium-sized (0.01 to 0.1%). The chain has TRBV2 and TRBJ2-2; 7 bases line up with TRBD2. V gave up 7 bases and J gave up 5 bases; unmatched junction bases: 10. CDR1 is SNHLY, CDR2 FYNNEI, per germline. The CDR3 extends over 15 amino acids. The CDR3 here is CASTGPGGGTGELFF. For the CDR3, the DNA is TGTGCCAGCACTGGCCCGGGGGGAGGTACCGGGGAGCTGTTTTTT.

This rearrangement joins TRBV9 to TRBJ2-3, with D unresolved. Germline V gives CDR1 SGDLS, CDR2 YYNGEE. This CDR3 has 14 residues. Trimming took off 3 bases at V and 4 bases at J, with 12 bases between the two ends. The CDR3 spells CASSASTFADTQYF. The CDR3 DNA is TGTGCCAGCAGCGCCTCAACATTCGCAGATACGCAGTATTTT.

The CDR3 is CASSLVQGAVGYTF. CDR3 nucleotide sequence: TGTGCCAGCAGCTTGGTTCAGGGGGCTGTTGGCTACACCTTC. This chain connects TRBV5-6 to TRBJ1-2; 8 bases are shared with TRBD1. Germline V CDR1 and CDR2: SGHDT, YYEEEE. V lost 0 bases to trimming and J lost 7 bases; unmatched junction nucleotides: 5. The CDR3 length is 14 residues.

This chain joins TRBV5-4 and TRBJ1-1; TRBD1 is a possible D gene (5 bases). From germline, CDR1 is SGHNT and CDR2 YYREEE (reference sequence). The CDR3 loop spans 15 amino acids. Trimming shortened V by 0 bases and J by 4 bases, and 13 bases separated the two germline ends. CDR3: CASSLGGFGGTEAFF. The CDR3 nucleotides read TGTGCCAGCAGCTTGGGGGGATTCGGGGGCACTGAAGCTTTCTTT.

The gene calls are TRBV5-6 and TRBJ2-1; the D is unclear. The CDR3 has 12 amino acids. CDR1 is SGHDT and CDR2 is YYEEEE in the germline V gene. V was shortened by 0 bases and J by 13 bases, with 11 bases between the two germline ends. The CDR3 DNA sequence: TGTGCCAGCAGCTTGGGTGGCACCTTACAGTTCTTC. It translates to CASSLGGTLQFF.

V usage is TRBV6-6 and J usage is TRBJ1-2; a weak D match, TRBD1 (5 bases). The CDR3 has 11 amino acids. Looked up from germline, CDR1 is MNHNY and CDR2 is SVGAGI (reference sequence). V shed 4 bases and J shed 7 bases, with 7 bases lying between them. DNA for the CDR3: TGTGCCAGCAGTTCCGGGGGTGGCTACACCTTC. Its protein product is CASSSGGGYTF.

The rearrangement uses TRBV27 and TRBJ2-2; D might be TRBD2 (6 bases). V shed 4 bases and J shed 1 base, with 7 bases lying between them. The CDR3 totals 14 residues. The germline CDR1 and CDR2 sequences are MNHEY and SMNVEV (reference sequence). CDR3 amino acids: CASSSGLNTGELFF. CDR3 nucleotides: TGTGCCAGCAGTTCGGGACTGAACACCGGGGAGCTGTTTTTT.